The clone carrying this TCR beta chain has just one count. Generated by immunoSEQ multiplex PCR, the TCRdb table keeps only in-frame clones and is missing some. The sample lists 15,000 or so clones, roughly 88% seen once, with around 2.8% in the top ten. These data come from a study of blood T cell repertoires in COVID-19. The TCR sequence derives from a human donor in a cohort sampled during active COVID-19. Sequenced: peripheral blood.

CDR3 residues: CASSYTGVSTDTQYF. The CDR3 region has the DNA TGTGCCAGCAGTTACACGGGAGTGAGCACAGATACGCAGTATTTT. The chain employs TRBV6-5 and TRBJ2-3, with D tentatively TRBD2 (6 bases). The V end lost 2 bases, the J end lost 0 bases, and 9 bases lay between the germline ends. The germline CDR1 and CDR2 sequences are MNHEY and SVGAGI. This CDR3 region has 15 residues.